The 14 T cell receptor beta chains below all came from one sample that was sequenced in a study of cytomegalovirus exposure and HLA in healthy donors. Researchers ran the PCR with 60 Vbeta and 13 Jbeta primers. TCRdb's copy holds only in-frame clones and misses some; the assay was immunoSEQ multiplex PCR. The sample carries roughly 97,000 clones, 76% recorded once. The sample comprised PBMCs. These receptors were collected from a woman under 30 in good health and CMV-seropositive.

This clone was picked up a small number of times. The V call is TRBV6-5, the J call TRBJ2-4; D possibly corresponds to TRBD2 (7 bases). Trimming cost V 2 bases and J 9 bases, with 11 bases left between them. This CDR3 comprises 13 residues. CDR1 MNHEY and CDR2 SVGAGI come from the germline V gene. This chain's CDR3 is CASSYREGGIQYF. The CDR3 coding sequence is TGTGCCAGCAGTTACAGGGAGGGGGGCATTCAGTACTTC.

The rearrangement uses TRBV19 and TRBJ1-1, with D unresolved. V was cut by 4 bases and J by 0 bases, with 12 bases left in between. Germline CDR1 reads LNHDA; CDR2 reads SQIVND (reference sequence). This CDR3 has 15 residues. The CDR3 is CASSTEGRVNTEAFF. Written as DNA, the CDR3 is TGTGCCAGTAGTACAGAGGGTCGGGTGAACACTGAAGCTTTCTTT.

The chain is built from TRBV18 and TRBJ2-5, with 16 bases identical to TRBD2. Germline CDR1 KGHSH, CDR2 LQKENI. The V gene end was trimmed by 3 bases and the J gene end by 0 bases; junction bases not matched to a gene: 4. CDR3 length: 18 amino acids. CDR3 sequence reads: CASSPGLAGGKYQETQYF. Written as DNA, the CDR3 is TGTGCCAGCTCACCGGGACTAGCGGGAGGGAAATACCAAGAGACCCAGTACTTC. The entire variable domain, with the rest obtained from reference TRBV18 and TRBJ2-5, is as follows: NAGVMQNPRHLVRRRGQEARLRCSPMKGHSHVYWYRQLPEEGLKFMVYLQKENIIDESGMPKERFSAEFPKEGPSILRIQQVVRGDSAAYFCASSPGLAGGKYQETQYFGPGTRLLVL.

The gene calls are TRBV30 and TRBJ1-2; perhaps TRBD1 as D (5 bases). Looked up from germline, CDR1 is GTSNPN and CDR2 is SVGIG (reference sequence). The CDR3 totals 14 residues. The ends were cut back, 2 bases at V and 2 bases at J, with 12 bases in the middle. This CDR3 is CAWSKGAQNYGYTF. CDR3 bases: TGTGCCTGGAGTAAAGGGGCTCAAAACTATGGCTACACCTTC.

In this sample, this clone turned up a few times. The chain joins TRBV5-8 to TRBJ1-1, with a possible D match to TRBD1 (5 bases). The CDR3 covers 17 residues. Germline loops: CDR1 SGHTS, CDR2 YDEGEE. V lost 4 bases to trimming and J lost 1 base, with 20 bases between them. The DNA for the CDR3 is TGTGCCAGCAGCATAAGCTACAAGGGGAAGGGGAACACTGAAGCTTTCTTT. Its protein is CASSISYKGKGNTEAFF.

The chain is built from TRBV2 and TRBJ2-7; TRBD2 might be the D (5 bases). The length of the CDR3 is 15 residues. The V gene's germline CDR1 is SNHLY and CDR2 FYNNEI. Trimming left V 4 bases short and J 7 bases short, with 20 bases between. For the CDR3, the DNA is TGTGCCAGCAGTGGGTTACCAGGATGGTCGGGGGAGCAGTACTTC. Translation gives CASSGLPGWSGEQYF. The full variable domain, in which reference TRBV2 and TRBJ2-7 provide the parts outside the CDR3, is EPEVTQTPSHQVTQMGQEVILRCVPISNHLYFYWYRQILGQKVEFLVSFYNNEISEKSEIFDDQFSVERPDGSNFTLKIRSTKLEDSAMYFCASSGLPGWSGEQYFGPGTRLTVT.

The chain has TRBV10-2 and TRBJ2-1; weak D call: TRBD1 (6 bases). Germline V gene data show CDR1 as WSHSY and CDR2 as SAAADI. This CDR3 region has 14 residues. V was cut by 6 bases and J by 8 bases, with 17 bases left in between. The CDR3 nucleotides are TGCGCCAGCAGATGGCGAGCAGGGGTGGATGAGCAGTTCTTC. This gives the protein CASRWRAGVDEQFF.

V and J are TRBV27 and TRBJ2-5; 10 nucleotides agree with TRBD2. V was pared by 7 bases and J by 1 base, with 12 bases of the junction left unmatched. Per the germline V gene, CDR1 is MNHEY and CDR2 is SMNVEV (reference sequence). The CDR3 totals 17 residues. CDR3 coding DNA: TGTGCCAGCAAGCAATCACCTAGCGGGAGTCCCCAAGAGACCCAGTACTTC. This translates into CASKQSPSGSPQETQYF.

The chain carries TRBV5-4 and TRBJ2-5; 9 nucleotides line up with TRBD1. Per the germline V gene, CDR1 is SGHNT and CDR2 is YYREEE (reference sequence). Trimming took 5 bases from V and 4 from J; bases not matched to a gene: 12. The CDR3 totals 16 residues. The CDR3: CASSPSPGQGGETQYF. CDR3 in DNA: TGTGCCAGCAGTCCAAGTCCGGGACAGGGAGGAGAGACCCAGTACTTC.

The CDR3 sequence is CSVELPDRANTEAFF. CDR3 DNA sequence: TGCAGCGTTGAATTGCCCGACAGGGCGAACACTGAAGCTTTCTTT. The V gene is TRBV29-1, the J gene TRBJ1-1; 7 nucleotides line up with TRBD1. The germline CDR1 and CDR2 sequences are SQVTM and ANQGSEA. The V and J ends lost 2 bases and 1 base, in that order; junction bases with no gene match: 7. CDR3 length equals 15 residues.

This clone appeared a single time. DNA of the CDR3: TGTGCCAGCTACGAAACGCCGGGACAGGGACGGACTGAAGCTTTCTTT. This sequence encodes CASYETPGQGRTEAFF. The genes are TRBV5-4 and TRBJ1-1, with TRBD1 matching 9 bases. The germline V gene has CDR1 SGHNT and CDR2 YYREEE (reference sequence). J gave up 5 bases and V 7 bases, and 15 bases lay outside the gene matches. The CDR3 length is 16 residues.

The rearrangement joins TRBV13 to TRBJ2-3; D possibly corresponds to TRBD1 (6 bases). The CDR3 loop spans 14 amino acids. Germline-derived CDR1 and CDR2 are PRHDT and FYEKMQ (reference sequence). V was shortened by 0 bases and J by 8 bases, with 12 bases between the two germline ends. CDR3 residues: CASSLGQGMATQYF. Here the CDR3 DNA reads TGTGCCAGCAGCTTAGGGCAGGGGATGGCTACGCAGTATTTT.

The chain uses TRBV27 and TRBJ2-5; 14 bases are shared with TRBD2. Germline V lookup: CDR1 MNHEY, CDR2 SMNVEV (reference sequence). The CDR3 covers 16 residues. Trimming took 6 bases from V and 1 from J; bases not matched to a gene: 4. CDR3 sequence: CASRRGTSGSQETQYF. The CDR3 DNA sequence: TGTGCCAGCAGGCGAGGGACTAGCGGGAGCCAAGAGACCCAGTACTTC.

Worth noting for this clone: The junction differs from germline at one of its ends, possibly a read error. This chain uses TRBV29-1 with TRBJ1-1; 10 nucleotides match TRBD1. Looked up from germline, CDR1 is SQVTM and CDR2 is ANQGSEA. The length of the CDR3 is 11 residues. CDR3 protein: CSVEGTGAAFF. The CDR3 nucleotides are TGCAGCGTCGAAGGGACAGGGGCAGCTTTCTTT.